This T cell receptor (beta chain) stems from a study of blood T cell repertoires in COVID-19. Study-wide background: The United States, Italy and Spain supplied acute and convalescent COVID-19 samples.

Germline trimming cut 5 bases from V and 0 bases from J; bases unmatched to any gene: 21. CDR1 and CDR2 from the germline V gene are LNHDA and SQIVND (reference sequence). The CDR3 sequence is 20 residues long. The authors' processing: Amplified reference gene primers provided the basis for estimating nucleated cell counts. TCRdb keeps only in-frame clones here, not all; method: immunoSEQ multiplex PCR. V and J calls and clone size come straight from that table; D and trimming were deduced from the DNA. The sample gives about 520,000 clones, approximately 85% of which show up once; 3.2% is in the top ten.

This chain joins TRBV19 and TRBJ1-1; 7 bases match TRBD1. This TCR derives from a human donor in a cohort sampled during active COVID-19. The source material was peripheral blood. CDR3 in amino acids: CASSGPLFSTGWGVNTEAFF. Written as DNA, the CDR3 is TGTGCCAGTAGTGGGCCTTTATTTTCGACAGGGTGGGGGGTGAACACTGAAGCTTTCTTT.